This T cell receptor beta chain was obtained from a study of CD8 T cells in ankylosing spondylitis. The study's findings and limits: The authors reported significant enrichment of disease-linked clones in matched ankylosing spondylitis synovial fluid. Among TCR beta sequences, a motif of eight highly homologous variants appeared characteristic of ankylosing spondylitis blood. Certain motif variants had earlier appeared in reactive arthritis synovial fluid and blood.

Library preparation for TCR beta used quantitative 5'-RACE with molecular barcodes. Each CDR3 protein is one row after TCRdb ran MiXCR on the 5' RACE reads. This sample has fewer than 450,000 distinct CDR3 sequences, with about 15% found just once. A word on this clonotype: What it binds is not known.

The germline V gene encodes CDR1 KGHSH and CDR2 LQKENI. CDR3 length equals 15 residues. Trimming at V came to 3 bases and at J to 3 bases, leaving 8 bases not matched to a gene. The TCR comes from a male donor with ankylosing spondylitis. Material: blood, either unsorted or a sorted T cell fraction (not recorded which). The chain recombines TRBV18 with TRBJ2-7; TRBD1 matches at 7 bases. CDR3 sequence: CASSPRTGANYEQYF. The DNA of the CDR3 is TGTGCCAGCTCACCCCGGACAGGAGCTAACTACGAGCAGTACTTC.